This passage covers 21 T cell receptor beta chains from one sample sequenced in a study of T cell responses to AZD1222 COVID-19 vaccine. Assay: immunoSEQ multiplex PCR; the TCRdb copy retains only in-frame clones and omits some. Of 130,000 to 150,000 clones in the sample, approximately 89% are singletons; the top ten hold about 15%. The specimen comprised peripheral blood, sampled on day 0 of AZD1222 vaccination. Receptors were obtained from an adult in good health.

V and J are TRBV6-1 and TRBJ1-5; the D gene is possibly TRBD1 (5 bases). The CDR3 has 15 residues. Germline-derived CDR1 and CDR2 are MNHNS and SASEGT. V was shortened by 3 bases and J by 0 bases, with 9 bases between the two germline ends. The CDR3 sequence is CASSDRDYSNQPQHF. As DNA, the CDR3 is TGTGCCAGCAGTGACAGGGATTATAGCAATCAGCCCCAGCATTTT.

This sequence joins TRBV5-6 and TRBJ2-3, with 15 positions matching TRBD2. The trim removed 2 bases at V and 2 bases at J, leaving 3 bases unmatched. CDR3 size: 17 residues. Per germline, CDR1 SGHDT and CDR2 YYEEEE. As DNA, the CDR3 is TGTGCCAGCAGCTTAGGGACTAGCGGGGGGTACACAGATACGCAGTATTTT. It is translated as CASSLGTSGGYTDTQYF.

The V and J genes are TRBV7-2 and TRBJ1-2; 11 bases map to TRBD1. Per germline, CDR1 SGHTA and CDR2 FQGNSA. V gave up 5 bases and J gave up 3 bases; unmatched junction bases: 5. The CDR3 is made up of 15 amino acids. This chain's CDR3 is CASSPDRGQYYGYTF. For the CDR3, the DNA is TGTGCCAGCAGCCCGGACAGGGGGCAGTACTATGGCTACACCTTC.

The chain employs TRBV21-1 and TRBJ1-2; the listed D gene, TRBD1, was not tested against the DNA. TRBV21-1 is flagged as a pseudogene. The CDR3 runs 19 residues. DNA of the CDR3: TGTGCCAGCAGCAACCCCTACAGGGAGGACAGGGCCGTAGACTATGGCTACACCTTC. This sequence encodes CASSNPYREDRAVDYGYTF.

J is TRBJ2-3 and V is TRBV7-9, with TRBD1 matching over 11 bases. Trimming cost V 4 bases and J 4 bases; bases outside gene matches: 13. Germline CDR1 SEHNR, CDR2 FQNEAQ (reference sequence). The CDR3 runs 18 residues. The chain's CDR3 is CASSSNRDRGFIADTQYF. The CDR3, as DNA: TGTGCCAGCAGCTCAAACCGGGACAGGGGGTTTATAGCAGATACGCAGTATTTT.

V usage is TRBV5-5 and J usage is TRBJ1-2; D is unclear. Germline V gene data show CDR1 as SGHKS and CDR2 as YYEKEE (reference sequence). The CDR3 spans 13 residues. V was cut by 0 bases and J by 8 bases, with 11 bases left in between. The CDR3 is CASSLGGLVGYTF. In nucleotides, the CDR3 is TGTGCCAGCAGCTTGGGTGGGTTAGTCGGCTACACCTTC.

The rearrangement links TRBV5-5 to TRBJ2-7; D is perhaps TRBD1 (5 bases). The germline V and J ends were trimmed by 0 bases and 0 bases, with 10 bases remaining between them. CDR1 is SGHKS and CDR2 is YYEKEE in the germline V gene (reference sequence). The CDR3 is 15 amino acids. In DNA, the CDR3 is TGTGCCAGCAGCTTGGGACAGCTCCTCTCCTACGAGCAGTACTTC. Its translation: CASSLGQLLSYEQYF.

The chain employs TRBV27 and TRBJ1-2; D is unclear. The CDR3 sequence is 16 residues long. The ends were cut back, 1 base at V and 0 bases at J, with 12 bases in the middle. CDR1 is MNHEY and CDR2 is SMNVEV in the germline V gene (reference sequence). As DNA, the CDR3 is TGTGCCAGCAGTTTATTGGCCAGCACCACTAACTATGGCTACACCTTC. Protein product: CASSLLASTTNYGYTF.

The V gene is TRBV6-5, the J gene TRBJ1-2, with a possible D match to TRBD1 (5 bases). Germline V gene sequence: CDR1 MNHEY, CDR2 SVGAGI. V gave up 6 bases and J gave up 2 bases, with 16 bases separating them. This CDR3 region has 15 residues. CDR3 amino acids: CASRGSAWGNYGYTF. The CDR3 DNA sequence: TGTGCCAGCAGGGGGAGCGCCTGGGGGAACTATGGCTACACCTTC.

The CDR3 spells CASRYESSYEQYF. The CDR3 region has the DNA TGTGCCAGCAGGTACGAGTCCTCCTACGAGCAGTACTTC. The V gene is TRBV12-3 or TRBV12-4, the J gene TRBJ2-7; D gene uncertain. This CDR3 is built from 13 residues. V lost 6 bases and J 0 bases, leaving 9 bases between the germline ends.

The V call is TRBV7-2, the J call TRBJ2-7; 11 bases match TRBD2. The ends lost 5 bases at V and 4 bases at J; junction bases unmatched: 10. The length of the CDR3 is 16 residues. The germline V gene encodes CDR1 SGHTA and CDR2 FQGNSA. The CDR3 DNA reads TGTGCCAGCAGCCCCCTCTTAGCGGGGGGGCGGTACGAGCAGTACTTC. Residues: CASSPLLAGGRYEQYF.

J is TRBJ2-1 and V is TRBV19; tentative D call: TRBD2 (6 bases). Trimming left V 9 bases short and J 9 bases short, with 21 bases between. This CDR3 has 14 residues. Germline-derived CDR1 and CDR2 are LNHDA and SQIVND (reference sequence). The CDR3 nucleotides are TGTGCCAGCTCTAAAGGGCAGGAGGGTAGTGAGCAGTTCTTC. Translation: CASSKGQEGSEQFF.

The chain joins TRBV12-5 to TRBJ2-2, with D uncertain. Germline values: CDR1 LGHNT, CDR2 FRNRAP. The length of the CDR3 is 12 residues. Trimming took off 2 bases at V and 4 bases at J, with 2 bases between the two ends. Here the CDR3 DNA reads TGTGCTAGTGGTTTGCCCACCGGGGAGCTGTTTTTT. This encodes CASGLPTGELFF. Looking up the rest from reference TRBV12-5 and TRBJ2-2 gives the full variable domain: DARVTQTPRHKVTEMGQEVTMRCQPILGHNTVFWYRQTMMQGLELLAYFRNRAPLDDSGMPKDRFSAEMPDATLATLKIQPSEPRDSAVYFCASGLPTGELFFGEGSRLTVL.

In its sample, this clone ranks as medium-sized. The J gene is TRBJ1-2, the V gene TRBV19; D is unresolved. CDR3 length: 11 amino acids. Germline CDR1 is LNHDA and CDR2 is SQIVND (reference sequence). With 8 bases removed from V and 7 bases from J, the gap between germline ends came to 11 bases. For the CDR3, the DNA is TGTGCCAGTTGGGTGGCTTCTGGCTACACCTTC. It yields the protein CASWVASGYTF.

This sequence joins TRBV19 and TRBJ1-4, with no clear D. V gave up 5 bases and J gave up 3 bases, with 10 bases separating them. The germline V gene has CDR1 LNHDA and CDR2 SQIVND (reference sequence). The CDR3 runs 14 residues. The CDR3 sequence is CASSPLAANEKLFF. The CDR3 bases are TGTGCCAGTAGTCCATTGGCGGCTAATGAAAAACTGTTTTTT.

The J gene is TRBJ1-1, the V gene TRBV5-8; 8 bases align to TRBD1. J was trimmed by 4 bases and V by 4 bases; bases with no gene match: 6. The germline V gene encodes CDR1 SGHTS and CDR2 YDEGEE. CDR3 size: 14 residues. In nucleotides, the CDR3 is TGTGCCAGCAGCGCTCAGGGGGCGAGCACTGAAGCTTTCTTT. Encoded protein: CASSAQGASTEAFF.

Here the CDR3 reads CASSLDGQGAFFSYEQYF. The DNA of the CDR3 is TGTGCCAGCAGCTTGGATGGACAGGGGGCCTTCTTCTCCTACGAGCAGTACTTC. J is TRBJ2-7 and V is TRBV7-8; 11 bases agree with TRBD1. The germline gives CDR1 SGHVS, CDR2 FQNEAQ. CDR3 length equals 18 residues. Losses at the gene ends were 3 bases for V and 0 bases for J; bases not matched to a gene: 10.

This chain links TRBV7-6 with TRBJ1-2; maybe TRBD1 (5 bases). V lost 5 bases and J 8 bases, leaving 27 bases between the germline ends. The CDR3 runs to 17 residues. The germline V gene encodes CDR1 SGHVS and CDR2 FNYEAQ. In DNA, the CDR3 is TGTGCCAGCAGCCCTACCGACAGAAGCTATAAGCCGATCGGCTACACCTTC. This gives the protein CASSPTDRSYKPIGYTF.

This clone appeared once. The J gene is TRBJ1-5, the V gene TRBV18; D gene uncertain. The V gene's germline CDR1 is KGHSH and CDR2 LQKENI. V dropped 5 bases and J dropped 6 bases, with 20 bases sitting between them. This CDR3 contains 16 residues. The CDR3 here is CASSGVEGFGGQPQHF. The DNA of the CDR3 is TGTGCCAGCTCAGGCGTTGAGGGCTTCGGAGGTCAGCCCCAGCATTTT. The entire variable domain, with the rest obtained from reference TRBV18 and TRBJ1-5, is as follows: NAGVMQNPRHLVRRRGQEARLRCSPMKGHSHVYWYRQLPEEGLKFMVYLQKENIIDESGMPKERFSAEFPKEGPSILRIQQVVRGDSAAYFCASSGVEGFGGQPQHFGDGTRLSIL.

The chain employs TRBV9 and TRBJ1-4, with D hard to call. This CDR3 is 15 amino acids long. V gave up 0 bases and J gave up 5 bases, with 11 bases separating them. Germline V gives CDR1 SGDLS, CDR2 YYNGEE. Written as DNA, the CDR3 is TGTGCCAGCAGCGTAGCCCCAGCGCGCAATGAAAAACTGTTTTTT. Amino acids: CASSVAPARNEKLFF.

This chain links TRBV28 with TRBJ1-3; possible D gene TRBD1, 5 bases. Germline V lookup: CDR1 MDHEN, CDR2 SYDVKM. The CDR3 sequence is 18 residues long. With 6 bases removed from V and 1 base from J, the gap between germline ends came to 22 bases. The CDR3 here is CASRGGSQLIFSGNTIYF. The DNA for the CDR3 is TGTGCCAGCAGGGGGGGGTCCCAGCTCATCTTTTCTGGAAACACCATATATTTT.